This T cell receptor (beta chain) was identified during a study of T cells in women clearing cervical HPV infection. With regard to this clone: The sequenced fragment ends 3 residues before the CDR3 boundary, so the rest is inferred from the germline J gene.

Assay used: immunoSEQ multiplex PCR; TCRdb lists only in-frame clones, some missing. This listing includes around 17,000 clones. The length of the CDR3 is 17 residues. Germline-derived CDR1 and CDR2 are LNHDA and SQIVND (reference sequence). V lost 6 bases, J lost 5 bases, and 12 bases stayed unmatched. This chain uses TRBV19 with TRBJ2-2, with 10 bases fitting TRBD2. This TCR was sampled from a woman between 18 and 69 years old with a cervical HPV16 infection that either progressed to CIN3+ or cleared (not recorded which). Material: blood buffy coat. This CDR3 is CASRVPSSGGRTGELFF. CDR3 DNA (partial): TGTGCCAGTAGGGTTCCTTCTAGCGGGGGACGTACCGGGGAG.